The clone carrying this T cell receptor (beta chain) was seen more than once but under ten times. These data originate in a study of cytomegalovirus exposure and HLA in healthy donors. Study summary: It was reported in a later analysis that the 95 to 150 validation repertoires used the same platform as the roughly 670 first-cohort repertoires.

This table comes from immunoSEQ multiplex PCR, and its TCRdb copy is limited to in-frame clones, with some not included. The sample consists of under 250,000 clones, around 78% of them appearing once. CDR3 length equals 16 residues. Losses at the gene ends were 3 bases for V and 3 bases for J; bases not matched to a gene: 10. Germline CDR1 MDHEN, CDR2 SYDVKM. The origin of this receptor is a woman younger than 35 in good health and CMV-seronegative. This chain joins TRBV28 and TRBJ1-1, with 7 bases fitting TRBD1. Sequences were obtained from PBMCs. The CDR3 DNA is TGTGCCAGCAGTTTGGTTACAGGGGCGAGTGACACTGAAGCTTTCTTT. It translates to CASSLVTGASDTEAFF. Full variable domain (remainder filled in from reference TRBV28 and TRBJ1-1): DVKVTQSSRYLVKRTGEKVFLECVQDMDHENMFWYRQDPGLGLRLIYFSYDVKMKEKGDIPEGYSVSREKKERFSLILESASTNQTSMYLCASSLVTGASDTEAFFGQGTRLTVV.